This TCR beta chain was identified during a study of metastatic and nonmetastatic thyroid tumors. Study-wide background: Samples came from malignant and benign thyroid patients, and repertoires were compared across blood and tumor or nodule tissue.

Per germline, CDR1 SGHRS and CDR2 YFSETQ. The CDR3 totals 13 residues. V lost 2 bases and J lost 2, with 7 bases in between. Overall study findings and caveats: It was reported that TCR beta diversity was significantly higher in malignant thyroid tumors than benign nodules, in blood and tumor.

MiXCR reprocessed the PCR reads for TCRdb. The data show 45,000 or so clones, 15% to 20% seen once. Notes on this clone: Its matching antigen is unknown.

The entire patient cohort was treatment-naive prior to thyroid surgery. The sample was blood. The gene calls are TRBV5-1 and TRBJ1-2; possibly TRBD1 for D (6 bases). This receptor was identified in a female donor with papillary thyroid cancer or a benign thyroid nodule (not recorded which). Some clones in this sample may be carry-over from other donors' samples. CDR3 loop: CASSFGQNYGYTF. The CDR3, as DNA: TGCGCCAGCAGCTTTGGACAGAACTATGGCTACACCTTC.